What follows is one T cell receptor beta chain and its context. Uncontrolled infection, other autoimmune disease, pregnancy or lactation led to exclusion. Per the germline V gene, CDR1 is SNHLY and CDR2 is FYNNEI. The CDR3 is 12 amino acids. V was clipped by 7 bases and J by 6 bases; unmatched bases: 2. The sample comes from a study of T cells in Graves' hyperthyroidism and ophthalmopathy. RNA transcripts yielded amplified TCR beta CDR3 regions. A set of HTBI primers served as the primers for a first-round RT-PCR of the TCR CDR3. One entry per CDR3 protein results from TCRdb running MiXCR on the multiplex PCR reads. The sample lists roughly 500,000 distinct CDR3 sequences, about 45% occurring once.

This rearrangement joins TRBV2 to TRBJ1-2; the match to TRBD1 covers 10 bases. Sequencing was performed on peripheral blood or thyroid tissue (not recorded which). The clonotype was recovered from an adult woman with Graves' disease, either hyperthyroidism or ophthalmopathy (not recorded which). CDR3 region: CASKGQGNGYTF. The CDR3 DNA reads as TGTGCCAGCAAGGGACAGGGGAATGGCTACACCTTC.